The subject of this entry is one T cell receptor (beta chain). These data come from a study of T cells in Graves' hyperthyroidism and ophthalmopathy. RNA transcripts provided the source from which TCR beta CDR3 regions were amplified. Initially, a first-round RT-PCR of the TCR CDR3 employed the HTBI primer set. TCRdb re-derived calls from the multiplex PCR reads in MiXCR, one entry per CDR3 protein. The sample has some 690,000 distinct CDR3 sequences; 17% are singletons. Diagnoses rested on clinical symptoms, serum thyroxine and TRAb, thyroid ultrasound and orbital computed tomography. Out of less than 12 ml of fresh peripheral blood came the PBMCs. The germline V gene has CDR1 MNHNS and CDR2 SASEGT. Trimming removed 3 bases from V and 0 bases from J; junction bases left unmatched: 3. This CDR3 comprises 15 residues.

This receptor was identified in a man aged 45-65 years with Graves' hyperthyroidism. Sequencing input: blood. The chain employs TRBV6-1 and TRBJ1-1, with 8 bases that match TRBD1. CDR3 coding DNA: TGTGCCAGCAGTGACCAGGGACAGGTGAACACTGAAGCTTTCTTT. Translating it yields CASSDQGQVNTEAFF.